The T cell receptor (beta chain) described here comes from a study of T-cell reconstitution after alpha-beta-depleted transplantation in children. General observations from the study: The authors attributed T-cell counts and diversity one year after transplant mostly to newly produced T cells. Reportedly, only several hundred clones from non-depleted graft cells drove alpha-beta T-cell counts at about two months. Some patients owed their high day-60 TCRbeta diversity to surviving recipient T cells and thymic progenitors.

Germline assignment: CDR1 LGHDT and CDR2 YNNKEL (reference sequence). This CDR3 spans 16 amino acids. Trimming took 8 bases from V and 6 from J, leaving 23 bases between them. Notes on this clonotype: What it binds is not known.

Unique molecular identifiers were incorporated during preparation of the TCRbeta library. MiXCR was run by TCRdb on the PCR reads, yielding one entry per CDR3 protein. The repertoire holds about 980,000 distinct CDR3 sequences, with about 31% as singletons. The sample consisted of PBMCs, mostly from graft donor cells, taken 360 days after TCRalphabeta/CD19-depleted stem cell transplant. The receptor was isolated from a boy less than two years old who had a stem cell transplant for SCID, so the T cells may come from the graft donor. J is TRBJ2-1 and V is TRBV3-1, with a weak D call TRBD2 (7 bases). The CDR3 DNA is TGTGCCAGCTGCCCTTGGGGGGGGGCCGTCAGCAATGAGCAGTTCTTC. Protein: CASCPWGGAVSNEQFF.